Described below is a single T cell receptor beta chain sequence and its context. Its cognate antigen is unknown. The sample comes from a study of blood T cells in healthy people across ages. Together with a sample-barcoded 5' primer, a J-beta primer mix was included in a second PCR lasting roughly 6 to 12 cycles. Via MiXCR, TCRdb re-called the 5' RACE reads, giving one row per CDR3 protein. This table has about 1.4 million distinct CDR3 sequences, almost 60% appearing once. The junction had 8 bases not matched to a gene; V was cut back by 2 bases and J by 8 bases. Germline V gene sequence: CDR1 DFQATT, CDR2 SNEGSKA (reference sequence). The CDR3 is made up of 14 amino acids. Whole-study findings and limits: Measured against age, TCR beta diversity per million T cells decreased in a roughly linear manner. Naive T cell percentage showed a strong correlation with TCR beta diversity.

The sequencing input was blood. V usage is TRBV20-1 and J usage is TRBJ1-4; 7 positions match TRBD1. This sequence originates from a man aged 18 to 30 in good health. CDR3 loop: CSARLFGTAEKLFF. DNA of the CDR3: TGCAGTGCTAGATTGTTCGGGACAGCCGAAAAACTGTTTTTT.